Presented here are 22 T cell receptor beta chains from one specimen sequenced in a study of blood T cells in healthy people across ages. The second PCR ran roughly 7 to 12 cycles with a sample-barcoded 5' primer and J-beta primers. MiXCR, applied by TCRdb to the 5' RACE reads, yields one record per CDR3 protein. The sample has approximately 800,000 distinct CDR3 sequences, more than 50% seen once. Source material: blood. These receptors came from a middle-aged man in good health.

J is TRBJ2-1 and V is TRBV20-1; tentatively, D is TRBD2 (5 bases). Germline loops: CDR1 DFQATT, CDR2 SNEGSKA (reference sequence). V was clipped by 3 bases and J by 2 bases, with 14 bases between them. The CDR3 is made up of 15 amino acids. For the CDR3, the DNA is TGCAGTGCTAGCTCTCCGGGGAGAGCCTACAATGAGCAGTTCTTC. This sequence encodes CSASSPGRAYNEQFF.

This clonotype was seen more than once but under ten times. This chain uses TRBV6-5 with TRBJ2-7; D uncertain. CDR1 is MNHEY and CDR2 is SVGAGI in the germline V gene. This CDR3 is built from 13 residues. V gave up 5 bases and J gave up 2 bases, with 10 bases separating them. The CDR3 region is CASSDTTTYEQYF. The CDR3 DNA reads as TGTGCCAGCAGTGACACAACAACCTACGAGCAGTACTTC.

This rearrangement joins TRBV20-1 to TRBJ2-3; tentative D call: TRBD2 (7 bases). The V end was cut by 6 bases, the J end by 2 bases, with 18 bases between. CDR3 size: 15 residues. Germline V gene lookup returns CDR1 DFQATT and CDR2 SNEGSKA (reference sequence). The CDR3 protein is CSARGGGGITDTQYF. The DNA for the CDR3 is TGCAGTGCCCGAGGCGGGGGCGGAATCACAGATACGCAGTATTTT.

The chain recombines TRBV5-1 with TRBJ2-5; D is ambiguous. Deletions cut 5 bases from V and 4 bases from J, with 18 bases between. Germline CDR1 reads SGHRS; CDR2 reads YFSETQ. This CDR3 has 15 residues. This chain's CDR3 is CASSFHGQVGETQYF. The CDR3 DNA sequence: TGCGCCAGCAGTTTTCACGGCCAGGTTGGAGAGACCCAGTACTTC.

The V call is TRBV12-5, the J call TRBJ2-2; 8 bases line up with TRBD2. J was trimmed by 3 bases and V by 6 bases; bases with no gene match: 12. This CDR3 has 17 amino acids. Germline loops: CDR1 LGHNT, CDR2 FRNRAP. This CDR3 is CASGLHRGAGDTGELFF. The CDR3 coding sequence is TGTGCTAGTGGCCTCCACCGAGGAGCGGGGGACACCGGGGAGCTGTTTTTT.

The chain's CDR3 is CASSEGRAQVEGGYTF. DNA for the CDR3: TGTGCCAGCAGTGAGGGACGAGCCCAGGTCGAAGGAGGCTACACCTTC. The rearrangement uses TRBV9 and TRBJ1-2; tentatively, D is TRBD1 (5 bases). The ends were cut back, 5 bases at V and 8 bases at J, with 25 bases in the middle. The CDR3 consists of 16 residues. CDR1 SGDLS and CDR2 YYNGEE come from the germline V gene.

The gene calls are TRBV3-1 and TRBJ2-5, with D possibly TRBD1 on 6 matching bases. V lost 2 bases to trimming and J lost 7 bases, with 23 bases between them. Looked up from germline, CDR1 is LGHDT and CDR2 is YNNKEL (reference sequence). This CDR3 is built from 17 residues. The CDR3 DNA reads as TGTGCCAGCAGCCAACTAAACTTACAGGGTCCGTCAGGGACCCAGTACTTC. This gives the protein CASSQLNLQGPSGTQYF.

The chain uses TRBV14 and TRBJ2-1; a weak D match, TRBD1 (5 bases). Trimming took 2 bases from V and 13 from J, leaving 12 bases between them. The CDR3 totals 12 residues. Germline V gene lookup returns CDR1 SGHDN and CDR2 FVKESK. The CDR3 spells CASSQRQWGQFF. DNA of the CDR3: TGTGCCAGCAGCCAACGACAGTGGGGACAGTTCTTC. Drawing the rest from reference TRBV14 and TRBJ2-1, the complete variable domain is EAGVTQFPSHSVIEKGQTVTLRCDPISGHDNLYWYRRVMGKEIKFLLHFVKESKQDESGMPNNRFLAERTGGTYSTLKVQPAELEDSGVYFCASSQRQWGQFFGPGTRLTVL.

The chain carries TRBV10-3 and TRBJ2-4; no definite D call. Trimming cost V 3 bases and J 0 bases, with 6 bases left between them. Germline values: CDR1 ENHRY, CDR2 SYGVKD. The CDR3 has 14 amino acids. As DNA, the CDR3 is TGTGCCATCAGTGACGGGCTAGCCAAAAACATTCAGTACTTC. Translated: CAISDGLAKNIQYF.

The sample holds a few counts of this clonotype. The V and J genes are TRBV3-1 and TRBJ2-6, with 8 positions matching TRBD2. The CDR3 covers 17 residues. The ends lost 2 bases at V and 0 bases at J; junction bases unmatched: 3. Per the germline V gene, CDR1 is LGHDT and CDR2 is YNNKEL (reference sequence). In DNA, the CDR3 is TGTGCCAGCAGCCAACGGGGGGGGTTCTCTGGGGCCAACGTCCTGACTTTC. Its translation: CASSQRGGFSGANVLTF.

The chain is built from TRBV7-6 and TRBJ2-5; TRBD2 aligns across 12 bases. This CDR3 contains 18 residues. The ends lost 5 bases at V and 11 bases at J; junction bases unmatched: 21. CDR1 is SGHVS and CDR2 is FNYEAQ in the germline V gene. CDR3 sequence: CASSPSTMLAGGNNEQYF. The CDR3 nucleotides read TGTGCCAGCAGCCCAAGTACCATGCTAGCGGGAGGGAACAATGAGCAGTACTTC.

The chain is built from TRBV14 and TRBJ2-7; 12 bases match TRBD2. CDR3 length: 17 amino acids. The trim removed 3 bases at V and 7 bases at J, leaving 13 bases unmatched. Per germline, CDR1 SGHDN and CDR2 FVKESK. The CDR3 bases are TGTGCCAGCAGCCATAGACTAGCGGGAGTCTCCTACAATGAGCAGTACTTC. Its protein is CASSHRLAGVSYNEQYF. Based on the CDR3 plus reference TRBV14 and TRBJ2-7, the full variable domain is EAGVTQFPSHSVIEKGQTVTLRCDPISGHDNLYWYRRVMGKEIKFLLHFVKESKQDESGMPNNRFLAERTGGTYSTLKVQPAELEDSGVYFCASSHRLAGVSYNEQYFGPGTRLTVT.

V gene TRBV7-3 combines with J gene TRBJ2-1; D is possibly TRBD1 (6 bases). The last part of the DNA fits TRBJ2-7 better; the J call may be wrong. Germline V gene data show CDR1 as SGHTA and CDR2 as FQGTGA. This CDR3 region has 14 residues. DNA of the CDR3: TGTGCCAGCAGCCTACCGGACAGCTACAATGAGCAGTACTTC. It specifies CASSLPDSYNEQYF.

This sequence joins TRBV7-2 and TRBJ2-7; D perhaps matches TRBD2 (6 bases). V lost 1 base and J 2 bases, leaving 9 bases between the germline ends. CDR1 SGHTA and CDR2 FQGNSA come from the germline V gene. The CDR3 runs to 14 residues. The CDR3 here is CASSLVSGTYEQYF. CDR3 in DNA: TGTGCCAGCAGCTTAGTTAGCGGTACCTACGAGCAGTACTTC.

This clonotype was seen a few times. The CDR3 nucleotides read TGTGCCAGCAGCTTAGCTCCAGGGATTTATGGCTACACCTTC. It yields the protein CASSLAPGIYGYTF. The chain links TRBV7-2 to TRBJ1-2, with D possibly being TRBD1 (5 bases). Germline V lookup: CDR1 SGHTA, CDR2 FQGNSA. Trimming removed 0 bases from V and 5 bases from J, with 10 bases in between. This CDR3 contains 14 residues.

The chain uses TRBV7-8 and TRBJ2-3, with a tentative D call TRBD2 (5 bases). CDR1 and CDR2 from the germline V gene are SGHVS and FQNEAQ. V was clipped by 0 bases and J by 2 bases, with 12 bases between them. The CDR3 totals 16 residues. The DNA of the CDR3 is TGTGCCAGCAGCTTAGCGGGTCTAGCAGACACAGATACGCAGTATTTT. It encodes CASSLAGLADTDTQYF.

This chain joins TRBV28 and TRBJ2-7; D ambiguous. The V gene's germline CDR1 is MDHEN and CDR2 SYDVKM. The CDR3 is made up of 13 amino acids. Trimming removed 5 bases from V and 4 bases from J, with 12 bases in between. The CDR3 nucleotides read TGTGCCAGCAGTGTTCGGCAGTATTACGAGCAGTACTTC. It codes for CASSVRQYYEQYF.

The chain combines TRBV27 with TRBJ2-3; no clear D. The germline V gene encodes CDR1 MNHEY and CDR2 SMNVEV (reference sequence). V was cut by 3 bases and J by 2 bases, with 9 bases left in between. The CDR3 is 14 amino acids. This chain's CDR3 is CASSFQVLTDTQYF. CDR3 nucleotides: TGTGCCAGCAGTTTTCAGGTTCTCACAGATACGCAGTATTTT.

This clonotype was counted a few times. This sequence joins TRBV12-3 or TRBV12-4 and TRBJ1-2; D possibly corresponds to TRBD1 (5 bases). V gave up 5 bases and J gave up 0 bases, with 13 bases separating them. The CDR3 spans 15 residues. The CDR3 DNA reads TGTGCCAGCAGTGACGCAGGGAGTGCTAACTATGGCTACACCTTC. Protein product: CASSDAGSANYGYTF.

This chain links TRBV4-1 with TRBJ1-6; TRBD1 is a possible D gene (5 bases). V lost 2 bases and J 6 bases, leaving 11 bases between the germline ends. Germline CDR1 is MGHRA and CDR2 is YSYEKL. The CDR3 is 15 amino acids. CDR3 loop: CASSQRGLSNSPLHF. CDR3 in DNA: TGCGCCAGCAGCCAAAGGGGACTGAGTAATTCACCCCTCCACTTT.

The chain links TRBV6-1 to TRBJ2-4, with 10 positions matching TRBD2. CDR3 length: 14 amino acids. V gave up 6 bases and J gave up 13 bases; unmatched junction bases: 12. Per germline, CDR1 MNHNS and CDR2 SASEGT. In DNA, the CDR3 is TGTGCCAGCAGACCCCCGGGACTAGCGAGGGAGCAGTACTTC. Translated, it gives CASRPPGLAREQYF.

V usage is TRBV19 and J usage is TRBJ2-7; no definite D call. The CDR3 has 14 residues. V was pared by 3 bases and J by 2 bases, with 11 bases between. The V gene's germline CDR1 is LNHDA and CDR2 SQIVND (reference sequence). CDR3 coding DNA: TGTGCCAGTAGTATGGATCCGGCTACCTACGAGCAGTACTTC. It yields the protein CASSMDPATYEQYF.